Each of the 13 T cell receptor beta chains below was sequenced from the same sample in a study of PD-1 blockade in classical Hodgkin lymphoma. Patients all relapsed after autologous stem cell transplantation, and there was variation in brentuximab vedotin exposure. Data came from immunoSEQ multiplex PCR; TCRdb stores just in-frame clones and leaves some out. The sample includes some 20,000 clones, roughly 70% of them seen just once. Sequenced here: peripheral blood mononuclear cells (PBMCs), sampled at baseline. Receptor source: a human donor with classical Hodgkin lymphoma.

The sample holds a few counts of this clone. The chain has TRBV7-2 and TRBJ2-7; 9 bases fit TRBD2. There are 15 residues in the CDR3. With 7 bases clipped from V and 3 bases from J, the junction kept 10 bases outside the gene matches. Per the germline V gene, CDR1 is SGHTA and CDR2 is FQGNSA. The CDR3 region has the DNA TGTGCCAGCACCCGGAGGGGCGGGGGGGGCTACGAGCAGTACTTC. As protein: CASTRRGGGGYEQYF.

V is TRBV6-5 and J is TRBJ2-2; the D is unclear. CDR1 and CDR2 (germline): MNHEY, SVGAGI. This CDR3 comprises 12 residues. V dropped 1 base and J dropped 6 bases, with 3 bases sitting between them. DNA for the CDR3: TGTGCCAGCAGTTACTTTCCCGGGGAGCTGTTTTTT. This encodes CASSYFPGELFF.

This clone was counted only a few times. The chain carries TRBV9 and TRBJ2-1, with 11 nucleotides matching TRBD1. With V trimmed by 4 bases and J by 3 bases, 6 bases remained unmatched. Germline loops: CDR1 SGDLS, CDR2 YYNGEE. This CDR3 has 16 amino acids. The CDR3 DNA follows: TGTGCCAGCAGCACGGACAGGGGGCGATTCTACAATGAGCAGTTCTTC. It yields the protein CASSTDRGRFYNEQFF.

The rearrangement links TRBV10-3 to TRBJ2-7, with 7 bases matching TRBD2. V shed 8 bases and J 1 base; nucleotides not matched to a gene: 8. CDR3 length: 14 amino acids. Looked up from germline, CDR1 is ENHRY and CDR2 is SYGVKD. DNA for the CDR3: TGTGCCATCCGACTGGGGGGGGAGTCCTACGAGCAGTACTTC. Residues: CAIRLGGESYEQYF.

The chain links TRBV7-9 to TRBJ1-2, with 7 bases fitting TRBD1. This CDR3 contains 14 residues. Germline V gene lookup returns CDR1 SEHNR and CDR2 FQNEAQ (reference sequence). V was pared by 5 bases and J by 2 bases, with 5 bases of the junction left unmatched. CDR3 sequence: CASSRTGENYGYTF. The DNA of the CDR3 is TGTGCCAGCAGCCGGACAGGAGAAAACTATGGCTACACCTTC.

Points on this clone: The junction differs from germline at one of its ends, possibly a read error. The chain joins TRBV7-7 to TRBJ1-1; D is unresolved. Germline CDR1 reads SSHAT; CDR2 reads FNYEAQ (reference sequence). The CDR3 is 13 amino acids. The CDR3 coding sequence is TGTGCTAGCAGCTTAGCGGAAAACACTGAAGCTTTCTTT. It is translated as CASSLAENTEAFF.

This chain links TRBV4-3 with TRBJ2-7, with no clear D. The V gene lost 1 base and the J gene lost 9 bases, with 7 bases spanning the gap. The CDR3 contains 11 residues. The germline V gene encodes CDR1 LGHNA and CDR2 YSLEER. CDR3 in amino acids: CASSQVPWQYV. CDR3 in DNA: TGCGCCAGCAGCCAAGTCCCCTGGCAGTACGTC.

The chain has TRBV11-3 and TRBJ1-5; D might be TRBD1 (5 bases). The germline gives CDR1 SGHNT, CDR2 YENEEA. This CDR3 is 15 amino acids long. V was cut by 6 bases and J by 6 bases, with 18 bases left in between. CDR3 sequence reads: CASRSRGIIRQPQHF. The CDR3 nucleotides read TGTGCCAGCAGGTCGCGGGGGATTATACGTCAGCCCCAGCATTTT.

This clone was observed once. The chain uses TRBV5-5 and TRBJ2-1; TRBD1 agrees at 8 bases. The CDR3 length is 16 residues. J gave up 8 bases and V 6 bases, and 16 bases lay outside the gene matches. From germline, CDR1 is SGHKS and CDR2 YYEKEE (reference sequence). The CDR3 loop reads CASTLSIGQGGDEQFF. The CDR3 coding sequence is TGTGCCAGCACCCTAAGTATTGGACAGGGTGGGGATGAGCAGTTCTTC.

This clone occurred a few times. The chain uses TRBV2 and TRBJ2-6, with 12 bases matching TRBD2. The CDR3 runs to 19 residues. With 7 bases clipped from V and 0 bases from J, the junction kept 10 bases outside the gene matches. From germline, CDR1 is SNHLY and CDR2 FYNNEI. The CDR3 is CASTVGLAGTLSGANVLTF. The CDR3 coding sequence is TGTGCCAGCACCGTCGGACTAGCGGGAACCCTCTCTGGGGCCAACGTCCTGACTTTC.

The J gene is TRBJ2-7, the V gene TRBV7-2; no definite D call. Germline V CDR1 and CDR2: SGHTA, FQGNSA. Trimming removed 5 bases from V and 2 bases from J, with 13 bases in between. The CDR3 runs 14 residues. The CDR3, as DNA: TGTGCCAGCAGCCCGTCCCCAGGCGCCTACGAGCAGTACTTC. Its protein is CASSPSPGAYEQYF.

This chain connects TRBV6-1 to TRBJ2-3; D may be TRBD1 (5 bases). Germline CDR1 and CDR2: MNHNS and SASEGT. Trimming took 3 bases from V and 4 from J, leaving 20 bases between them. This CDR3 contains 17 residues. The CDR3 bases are TGTGCCAGCAGTGACAGATTGGGGTCAGGGTATCCAGATACGCAGTATTTT. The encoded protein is CASSDRLGSGYPDTQYF.

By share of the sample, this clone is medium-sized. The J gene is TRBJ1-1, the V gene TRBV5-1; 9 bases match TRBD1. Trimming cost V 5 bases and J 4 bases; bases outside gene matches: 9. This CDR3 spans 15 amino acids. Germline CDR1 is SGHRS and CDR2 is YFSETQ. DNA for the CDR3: TGCGCCAGCAGACCCGGGACAGGGAGTTTCACTGAAGCTTTCTTT. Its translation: CASRPGTGSFTEAFF.